The sequence of this T cell receptor (beta chain) was determined in a study of T cell responses to AZD1222 COVID-19 vaccine. Germline V gene data show CDR1 as SEHNR and CDR2 as FQNEAQ (reference sequence). This CDR3 is 13 amino acids long. Trimming removed 5 bases at V and 4 bases at J, with 11 bases between. Profiled with immunoSEQ multiplex PCR; TCRdb holds only in-frame clones, not every one. Among under 110,000 clones, 90% were seen once, and the ten largest hold under 1.5%. This specimen consisted of peripheral blood, obtained on day 0 of AZD1222 vaccination. This receptor was obtained from an adult in good health. The gene calls are TRBV7-9 and TRBJ1-1; no reliable D call. CDR3 sequence reads: CASSPQVGTEAFF. The CDR3 nucleotides read TGTGCCAGCAGCCCCCAGGTGGGCACTGAAGCTTTCTTT.